This is a list of T cell receptor beta chains from one sample in a study of T cells after yellow fever vaccination. A single record per CDR3 protein comes from TCRdb applying MiXCR to the 5' RACE reads. The data show approximately 580,000 distinct CDR3 sequences, about 15% seen once. The sequencing here drew on PBMCs, taken 5 to 6 days after the first yellow fever vaccination. These TCRs come from a man aged 18 to 30 who received the YFV17D yellow fever vaccine. Each CDR3 is given with its conserved first and last residue. The D gene is left open where the match is weak. Not all rows give a size; the values are once, few, many and, for expanded clones, a class.

>once|.|TRBV7-9|TRBJ2-1
CASSSGFHNEQFF
TGTGCCAGCAGCTCGGGGTTCCACAATGAGCAGTTCTTC
>.|.|TRBV4-1|TRBJ2-3
CASNLGGTDTQYF
TGCGCCAGCAATCTAGGGGGGACGGATACGCAGTATTTT
>few|.|TRBV4-1|TRBJ2-2
CASSQEPPGSGELFF
TGCGCCAGCAGCCAAGAACCCCCCGGGTCCGGGGAGCTGTTTTTT
>many|.|TRBV20-1|TRBJ1-2
CSARSFSDSGIYGYTF
TGCAGTGCTAGAAGTTTCTCGGACAGTGGGATCTATGGCTACACCTTC
>.|.|TRBV7-2|TRBJ1-2
CASSSRVGDGYTF
TGTGCCAGCAGCTCCCGGGTGGGGGATGGCTACACCTTC
>few|TRBD2|TRBV7-3|TRBJ2-1
CASSPTSGNNEQFF
TGTGCCAGCAGCCCGACTAGCGGAAACAATGAGCAGTTCTTC
>few|.|TRBV19|TRBJ2-1
CASSIGGLQEQFF
TGTGCCAGTAGTATAGGAGGACTCCAAGAGCAGTTCTTC
>.|TRBD1|TRBV6-1|TRBJ1-6
CASRMTGQGASPLHF
TGTGCCAGCAGAATGACAGGGCAGGGAGCATCACCCCTCCACTTT
>.|.|TRBV4-3|TRBJ1-6
CASSQGKGNSPLHF
TGCGCCAGCAGCCAAGGGAAGGGTAATTCACCCCTCCACTTT
>few|TRBD1|TRBV5-1|TRBJ2-1
CASSSLQGAVLDEQFF
TGCGCCAGCAGTTCCTTACAGGGGGCGGTTTTGGATGAGCAGTTCTTC
>few|.|TRBV10-1|TRBJ2-5
CASSDRFGETQYF
TGCGCCAGCAGTGACAGGTTCGGGGAGACCCAGTACTTC
>few|.|TRBV7-9|TRBJ2-1
CASSAAGGFENEQFF
TGTGCCAGCAGCGCCGCCGGGGGTTTTGAGAATGAGCAGTTCTTC
>.|.|TRBV7-8|TRBJ2-3
CASSLEESDTQYF
TGTGCCAGCAGCTTAGAGGAGTCAGATACGCAGTATTTT
>few|.|TRBV12-3/TRBV12-4|TRBJ1-4
CASTPLRGPNEKLFF
TGTGCCAGCACTCCTCTCAGGGGTCCGAATGAAAAACTGTTTTTT
>.|TRBD1|TRBV12-3/TRBV12-4|TRBJ2-7
CASSLTGSDEQYF
TGTGCCAGCAGTTTGACAGGGTCCGACGAGCAGTACTTC
>.|.|TRBV7-6|TRBJ2-7
CASSFVVGEQYF
TGTGCCAGCAGCTTTGTCGTAGGCGAGCAGTACTTC
>few|.|TRBV6-5|TRBJ1-3
CASSYSATTHTGNTIYF
TGTGCCAGCAGTTACTCCGCAACCACACATACTGGAAACACCATATATTTT
>.|TRBD1|TRBV10-2|TRBJ1-5
CASNPGQGFQPQHF
TGCGCCAGCAATCCGGGACAGGGTTTTCAGCCCCAGCATTTT
>.|TRBD1|TRBV3-1|TRBJ2-1
CASSHGTGPYNEQFF
TGTGCCAGCAGCCACGGGACAGGTCCATACAATGAGCAGTTCTTC
>few|TRBD2|TRBV5-1|TRBJ2-7
CASSGLAGEQYF
TGCGCCAGCAGCGGACTAGCAGGCGAGCAGTACTTC
>.|.|TRBV4-2|TRBJ2-5
CASRPDSQETQYF
TGTGCCAGCAGACCGGACAGCCAAGAGACCCAGTACTTC
>.|.|TRBV6-1|TRBJ1-2
CASSPSGGKGYTF
TGTGCCAGCAGTCCCAGCGGGGGAAAGGGCTACACCTTC
>.|TRBD2|TRBV2|TRBJ2-3
CASKRLAGDTDTQYF
TGTGCCAGCAAGAGACTAGCGGGGGACACAGATACGCAGTATTTT
>.|TRBD1|TRBV15|TRBJ1-6
CATSRKIGTGVNSPLHF
TGTGCCACCAGCAGGAAGATTGGGACAGGGGTTAATTCACCCCTCCACTTT
>.|.|TRBV20-1|TRBJ1-1
CSARDSQGTLNTEAFF
TGCAGTGCTAGAGATTCCCAGGGGACCTTGAACACTGAAGCTTTCTTT
>.|.|TRBV6-1|TRBJ2-5
CASTPTGGETQYF
TGTGCCAGCACTCCCACTGGCGGAGAGACCCAGTACTTC
>few|.|TRBV5-6|TRBJ1-2
CASSFGTSAFHTF
TGTGCCAGCAGCTTCGGGACCTCGGCTTTCCACACCTTC
>few|.|TRBV3-1|TRBJ1-1
CASSKFLQGGTEAFF
TGTGCCAGCAGCAAATTTCTTCAGGGTGGCACTGAAGCTTTCTTT
>few|.|TRBV10-1|TRBJ2-6
CASSGRAGEQALTF
TGCGCCAGCAGCGGTAGGGCAGGGGAACAGGCCCTGACTTTC
>.|TRBD2|TRBV7-9|TRBJ2-5
CASSHTRGGSQETQYF
TGTGCCAGCAGCCACACGCGGGGGGGGTCCCAAGAGACCCAGTACTTC
>many|.|TRBV7-2|TRBJ1-3
CASSAGNPGNTIYF
TGTGCCAGCAGCGCGGGGAACCCTGGAAACACCATATATTTT
>few|.|TRBV5-4|TRBJ1-1
CASSRGDRTEAFF
TGTGCCAGCAGCCGGGGGGACCGGACTGAAGCTTTCTTT
>few|TRBD1|TRBV4-3|TRBJ1-1
CASSQDGRTGFEAFF
TGCGCCAGCAGCCAAGATGGCCGGACAGGGTTTGAAGCTTTCTTT
>.|.|TRBV5-1|TRBJ2-3
CASSAGISSTDTQYF
TGCGCCAGCAGCGCTGGGATCTCTAGCACAGATACGCAGTATTTT
>.|.|TRBV5-1|TRBJ2-1
CASSLSLAYNEQFF
TGCGCCAGCAGCTTGTCACTAGCCTACAATGAGCAGTTCTTC
>.|.|TRBV11-2|TRBJ1-6
CASRSWGRSSYNSPLHF
TGTGCCAGCCGTAGTTGGGGCCGTAGCTCCTATAATTCACCCCTCCACTTT
>.|TRBD1|TRBV6-2/TRBV6-3|TRBJ2-4
CASSPVDRVVKNIQYF
TGTGCCAGCAGTCCCGTAGACAGGGTGGTCAAAAACATTCAGTACTTC
>.|.|TRBV7-2|TRBJ2-7
CASSPTPGYEQYF
TGTGCCAGCAGCCCTACCCCAGGCTACGAGCAGTACTTC
>.|.|TRBV29-1|TRBJ2-3
CSVVIGGVGDTQYF
TGCAGCGTTGTTATTGGCGGGGTGGGAGATACGCAGTATTTT
>few|TRBD1|TRBV12-3/TRBV12-4|TRBJ1-2
CASSRGTGSIGYTF
TGTGCCAGCAGTCGTGGGACAGGGAGTATTGGCTACACCTTC
>.|TRBD2|TRBV29-1|TRBJ2-3
CSEVGLKTDTQYF
TGCAGCGAAGTGGGACTAAAAACAGATACGCAGTATTTT
>few|TRBD2|TRBV7-2|TRBJ2-1
CASSSRTRYNEQFF
TGTGCCAGCAGCTCGAGGACTAGATACAATGAGCAGTTCTTC
>.|.|TRBV15|TRBJ2-4
CATSRPRPGLTKNIQYF
TGTGCCACCAGCAGGCCTAGGCCCGGTCTAACCAAAAACATTCAGTACTTC
>few|.|TRBV5-8|TRBJ1-5
CASSSRGEWPQHF
TGTGCCAGCAGCTCTAGAGGAGAATGGCCCCAGCATTTT
>.|TRBD1|TRBV5-4|TRBJ2-7
CASSVTGGESEQYF
TGTGCCAGCAGCGTAACAGGGGGCGAGTCGGAGCAGTACTTC
>.|.|TRBV6-5|TRBJ1-4
CASSYTGRRSEKLFF
TGTGCCAGCAGTTACACAGGCAGGAGGTCTGAAAAACTGTTTTTT
>many|.|TRBV7-9|TRBJ1-2
CASSSGTDGYTF
TGTGCCAGCAGTTCCGGGACGGATGGCTACACCTTC
>many|.|TRBV11-2|TRBJ2-3
CASSSTSGTDTQYF
TGTGCCAGCAGCTCCACGTCAGGCACAGATACGCAGTATTTT
>.|.|TRBV12-3/TRBV12-4|TRBJ1-4
CASSLDGNEKLFF
TGTGCCAGCAGTTTAGACGGTAATGAAAAACTGTTTTTT
>.|.|TRBV6-1|TRBJ1-5
CASTQGRDQPQHF
TGTGCCAGCACCCAGGGACGGGATCAGCCCCAGCATTTT